The 14 T cell receptor beta chains given below trace back to one sample, sequenced in a study of chemoradiotherapy in HPV16-positive cancers. Sequenced by immunoSEQ multiplex PCR; TCRdb stores in-frame clones only, minus some. This repertoire shows some 4,000 clones, roughly three quarters found once; its top ten account for around 14%. The sample was collected from a patient who underwent chemoradiotherapy. The receptors originated from a human donor with HPV-associated anogenital cancer.

The chain joins TRBV19 to TRBJ1-3; no reliable D call. Germline CDR1 reads LNHDA; CDR2 reads SQIVND (reference sequence). V lost 7 bases and J 0 bases, leaving 10 bases between the germline ends. This CDR3 is built from 14 residues. The CDR3 reads CASTIAASGNTIYF. CDR3 DNA: TGTGCCAGTACCATAGCAGCCTCTGGAAACACCATATATTTT.

This clone turned up a few times. The chain employs TRBV5-1 and TRBJ2-1; 12 nucleotides line up with TRBD2. Looked up from germline, CDR1 is SGHRS and CDR2 is YFSETQ. Trimming removed 7 bases from V and 9 bases from J; junction bases left unmatched: 5. This CDR3 contains 13 residues. The DNA of the CDR3 is TGCGCCAGCCGGACTAGCGGGAAAATTGAGCAGTTCTTC. As protein: CASRTSGKIEQFF.

The rearrangement joins TRBV28 to TRBJ2-1; D unclear. This CDR3 spans 16 amino acids. CDR1 MDHEN and CDR2 SYDVKM come from the germline V gene. V gave up 2 bases and J gave up 1 base, with 12 bases separating them. The CDR3 region is CASSLLGYRSYNEQFF. The DNA for the CDR3 is TGTGCCAGCAGTTTACTCGGATACAGATCCTACAATGAGCAGTTCTTC.

As to this clone: One junction end disagrees with the germline gene, perhaps due to a read error. The chain employs TRBV6-5 and TRBJ1-2, with 7 bases aligning to TRBD1. Germline V lookup: CDR1 MNHEY, CDR2 SVGAGI. This CDR3 has 13 amino acids. Written as DNA, the CDR3 is TGTGCCGGCAGTTACAGGGGAGGGAAAGGCTACACCTTC. Translation gives CAGSYRGGKGYTF.

This clone has just a few counts. The chain carries TRBV20-1 and TRBJ1-1, with D hard to call. The CDR3 length is 11 residues. Between the trimmed V and J ends, which lost 3 bases and 8 bases, there was a span of 10 bases. The germline CDR1 and CDR2 sequences are DFQATT and SNEGSKA (reference sequence). CDR3 nucleotide sequence: TGCAGTGCTAGTTCTGCGAACGAAGCTTTCTTT. Translating it yields CSASSANEAFF.

V gene TRBV6-1 combines with J gene TRBJ2-1, with 9 bases matching TRBD2. V was clipped by 1 base and J by 5 bases; unmatched bases: 12. From germline, CDR1 is MNHNS and CDR2 SASEGT. CDR3 size: 18 residues. The DNA of the CDR3 is TGTGCCAGCAGTGAAGGGCGAGGGTGGCTAGCGGGGAACAATGAGCAGTTCTTC. As protein: CASSEGRGWLAGNNEQFF.

This chain connects TRBV7-2 to TRBJ2-4; no reliable D call. Germline lookup yields CDR1 SGHTA and CDR2 FQGNSA. The CDR3 runs to 11 residues. V was pared by 5 bases and J by 7 bases, with 6 bases between. CDR3 nucleotide sequence: TGTGCCAGCAGCCCTGCTAACATTCAGTACTTC. Amino acids: CASSPANIQYF. Filled out from reference TRBV7-2 and TRBJ2-4, the complete variable domain reads GAGVSQSPSNKVTEKGKDVELRCDPISGHTALYWYRQSLGQGLEFLIYFQGNSAPDKSGLPSDRFSAERTGGSVSTLTIQRTQQEDSAVYLCASSPANIQYFGAGTRLSVL.

The table lists this clone with a count of one. The chain employs TRBV30 and TRBJ2-2; D gene uncertain. Per the germline V gene, CDR1 is GTSNPN and CDR2 is SVGIG (reference sequence). Trimming cost V 4 bases and J 5 bases, with 14 bases left between them. This CDR3 spans 14 amino acids. CDR3 sequence (DNA): TGTGCCTGGACAGGCTCGCGTCTAACCGGGGAGCTGTTTTTT. It yields the protein CAWTGSRLTGELFF. Full variable domain (missing parts from reference TRBV30 and TRBJ2-2): SQTIHQWPATLVQPVGSPLSLECTVEGTSNPNLYWYRQAAGRGLQLLFYSVGIGQISSEVPQNLSASRPQDRQFILSSKKLLLSDSGFYLCAWTGSRLTGELFFGEGSRLTVL.

The chain carries TRBV19 and TRBJ1-1; unclear D gene. V lost 1 base to trimming and J lost 1 base, with 7 bases between them. Germline assignment: CDR1 LNHDA and CDR2 SQIVND (reference sequence). This CDR3 has 14 residues. CDR3 DNA: TGTGCCAGTAGTATAGTCCGGAGGAACACTGAAGCTTTCTTT. Translating gives CASSIVRRNTEAFF.

The chain combines TRBV18 with TRBJ2-5; 12 nucleotides match TRBD2. The CDR3 runs 15 residues. V shed 2 bases and J 4 bases; nucleotides not matched to a gene: 2. The germline V gene has CDR1 KGHSH and CDR2 LQKENI. The CDR3 DNA reads as TGTGCCAGCTCACCAGGACTAGCGGGATTAGAGACCCAGTACTTC. It specifies CASSPGLAGLETQYF.

CDR3 sequence reads: CASSIGGSQDTQYF. In DNA, the CDR3 is TGTGCCAGTAGTATCGGGGGTAGCCAAGATACGCAGTATTTT. The chain uses TRBV19 and TRBJ2-3; possible D gene TRBD2, 6 bases. Germline V CDR1 and CDR2: LNHDA, SQIVND (reference sequence). The CDR3 totals 14 residues. Trimming shortened V by 3 bases and J by 5 bases, and 12 bases separated the two germline ends.

The genes are TRBV6-1 and TRBJ2-1, with 12 bases identical to TRBD2. J gave up 6 bases and V 2 bases, and 11 bases lay outside the gene matches. Germline CDR1 MNHNS, CDR2 SASEGT. This CDR3 has 18 residues. CDR3 sequence: CASSELAGGPRMGNEQFF. CDR3 bases: TGTGCCAGCAGTGAACTAGCGGGAGGGCCAAGGATGGGCAATGAGCAGTTCTTC.

This clone was detected only a few times. The chain employs TRBV2 and TRBJ2-7; no definite D call. This CDR3 spans 12 amino acids. The germline V gene has CDR1 SNHLY and CDR2 FYNNEI. V lost 7 bases and J 7 bases, leaving 14 bases between the germline ends. The CDR3 reads CASTRWLGEQYF. DNA for the CDR3: TGTGCCAGCACCAGATGGCTGGGTGAGCAGTACTTC. Full variable domain (remainder filled in from reference TRBV2 and TRBJ2-7): EPEVTQTPSHQVTQMGQEVILRCVPISNHLYFYWYRQILGQKVEFLVSFYNNEISEKSEIFDDQFSVERPDGSNFTLKIRSTKLEDSAMYFCASTRWLGEQYFGPGTRLTVT.

The rearrangement uses TRBV9 and TRBJ2-2; 8 bases agree with TRBD2. The CDR3 runs to 16 residues. Germline assignment: CDR1 SGDLS and CDR2 YYNGEE. J lost 5 bases, V lost 4 bases, and 10 bases had no gene match. The CDR3 region is CASSPLGRAGTGELFF. The CDR3 DNA reads as TGTGCCAGCAGCCCCCTCGGGAGGGCGGGTACCGGGGAGCTGTTTTTT.